One sample yielded the 10 T cell receptor beta chains listed below, sequenced in a study of CXCR3-negative and CXCR3-positive naive CD8 T cells. Study results and caveats: Higher TRB CDR3 hydrophobicity marked CXCR3-positive naive cells relative to CXCR3-negative naive cells.

Researchers prepared the TRB cDNA libraries using 5' RACE with UMI labels. Reprocessing the 5' RACE reads, TCRdb reports a single entry for every CDR3 protein and omits DNA. The sample table includes roughly 50,000 distinct CDR3 sequences. These TCRs' antigens remain unknown. The sample was naive CXCR3+ CD8+ T cells from blood. Subset described: CD45RO-CCR7+CD27+CD95- naive CD8+ T cells expressing CXCR3 (TNR3+). These receptors all stem from a human donor in good health. Some clones in this sample may be carry-over from other donors' samples.

This rearrangement joins TRBV20-1 to TRBJ2-7. This CDR3 is 11 amino acids long. From germline, CDR1 is DFQATT and CDR2 SNEGSKA (reference sequence). Here the CDR3 reads CSARETYEQYF.

The gene calls are TRBV27 and TRBJ2-7; without DNA, the TCRdb call of TRBD1 cannot be checked. This CDR3 has 14 amino acids. Germline-derived CDR1 and CDR2 are MNHEY and SMNVEV (reference sequence). CDR3 residues: CASSLGDTQSEQYF.

The rearrangement joins TRBV29-1 to TRBJ1-1. CDR3 length equals 12 residues. Germline V gene data show CDR1 as SQVTM and CDR2 as ANQGSEA. The CDR3 loop is CSVGRMNTEAFF.

The chain uses TRBV29-1 and TRBJ2-2; TCRdb's D gene call, TRBD1, goes unchecked for lack of DNA. CDR3 length equals 12 residues. Per germline, CDR1 SQVTM and CDR2 ANQGSEA. The CDR3 here is CSVQGETGELFF.

V is TRBV29-1 and J is TRBJ2-7; TCRdb's D call of TRBD1 is untestable without DNA. CDR3 size: 12 residues. CDR1 SQVTM and CDR2 ANQGSEA come from the germline V gene. The CDR3 reads CSVVGGLYEQYF.

V gene TRBV20-1 combines with J gene TRBJ2-7; TCRdb lists TRBD2, though no DNA is available to test this call. Germline V CDR1 and CDR2: DFQATT, SNEGSKA (reference sequence). The CDR3 runs 14 residues. The CDR3 spells CSAKLADLSYEQYF.

CDR3 loop: CASSFGMWTSLSYEQYF. The genes are TRBV28 and TRBJ2-7; TCRdb's D gene call, TRBD1, goes unchecked for lack of DNA. The CDR3 loop spans 17 amino acids. Germline V gene data show CDR1 as MDHEN and CDR2 as SYDVKM.

CDR3 residues: CASSQDRRGPGYGYTF. The chain links TRBV4-3 to TRBJ1-2; TCRdb's D gene call, TRBD1, goes unchecked for lack of DNA. The CDR3 covers 16 residues. Germline CDR1 LGHNA, CDR2 YSLEER.

This chain connects TRBV5-5 to TRBJ2-1; the TCRdb D gene call, TRBD2, has no DNA to confirm it. This CDR3 region has 15 residues. The germline V gene encodes CDR1 SGHKS and CDR2 YYEKEE (reference sequence). CDR3: CASSLSRGNYNEQFF.

This rearrangement joins TRBV5-1 to TRBJ2-3. The CDR3 consists of 14 residues. The V gene's germline CDR1 is SGHRS and CDR2 YFSETQ. CDR3 sequence: CASSLRTSLDTQYF.